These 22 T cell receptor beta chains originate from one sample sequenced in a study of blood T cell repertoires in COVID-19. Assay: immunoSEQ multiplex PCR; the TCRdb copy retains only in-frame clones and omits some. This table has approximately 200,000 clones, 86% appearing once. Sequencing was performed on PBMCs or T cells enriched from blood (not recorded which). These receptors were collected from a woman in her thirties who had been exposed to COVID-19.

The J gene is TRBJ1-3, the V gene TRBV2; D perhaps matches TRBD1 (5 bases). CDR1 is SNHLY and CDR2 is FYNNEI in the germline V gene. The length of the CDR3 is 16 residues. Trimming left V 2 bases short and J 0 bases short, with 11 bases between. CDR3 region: CASSEQGSGSGNTIYF. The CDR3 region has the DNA TGTGCCAGCAGTGAACAGGGTTCGGGCTCTGGAAACACCATATATTTT. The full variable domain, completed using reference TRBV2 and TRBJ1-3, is EPEVTQTPSHQVTQMGQEVILRCVPISNHLYFYWYRQILGQKVEFLVSFYNNEISEKSEIFDDQFSVERPDGSNFTLKIRSTKLEDSAMYFCASSEQGSGSGNTIYFGEGSWLTVV.

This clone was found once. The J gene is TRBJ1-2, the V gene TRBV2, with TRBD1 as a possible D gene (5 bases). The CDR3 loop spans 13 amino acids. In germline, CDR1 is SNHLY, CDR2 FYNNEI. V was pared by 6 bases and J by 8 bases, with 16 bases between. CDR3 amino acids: CASSVRALGGYTF. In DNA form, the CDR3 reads TGTGCCAGCAGCGTCAGGGCCCTGGGGGGCTACACCTTC.

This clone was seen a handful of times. CDR3 sequence: CASSYSGALDSPLHF. The CDR3 DNA follows: TGTGCCAGCAGTTACTCAGGAGCTTTGGATTCACCCCTCCACTTT. This sequence joins TRBV6-5 and TRBJ1-6; D is unresolved. The germline V gene has CDR1 MNHEY and CDR2 SVGAGI. The CDR3 loop spans 15 amino acids. V was shortened by 0 bases and J by 8 bases, with 11 bases between the two germline ends.

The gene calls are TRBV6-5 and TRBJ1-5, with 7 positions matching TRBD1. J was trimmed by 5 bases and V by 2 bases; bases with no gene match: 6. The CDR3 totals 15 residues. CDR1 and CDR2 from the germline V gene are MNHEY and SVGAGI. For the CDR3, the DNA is TGTGCCAGCAGTTACATACGGGACAGTGATCAGCCCCAGCATTTT. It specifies CASSYIRDSDQPQHF.

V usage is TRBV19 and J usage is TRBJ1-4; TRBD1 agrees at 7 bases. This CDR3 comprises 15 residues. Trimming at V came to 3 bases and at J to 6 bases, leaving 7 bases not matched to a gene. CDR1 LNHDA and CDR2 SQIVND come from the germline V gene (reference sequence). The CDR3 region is CASSMGDSTHEKLFF. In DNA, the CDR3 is TGTGCCAGTAGTATGGGGGACAGTACCCATGAAAAACTGTTTTTT.

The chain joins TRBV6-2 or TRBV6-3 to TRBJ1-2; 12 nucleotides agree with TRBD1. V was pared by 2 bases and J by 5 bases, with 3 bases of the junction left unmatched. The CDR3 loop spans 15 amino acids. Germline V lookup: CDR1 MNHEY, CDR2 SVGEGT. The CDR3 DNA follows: TGTGCCAGCAGTTACGGGACAGGGGGCCGGTATGGCTACACCTTC. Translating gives CASSYGTGGRYGYTF.

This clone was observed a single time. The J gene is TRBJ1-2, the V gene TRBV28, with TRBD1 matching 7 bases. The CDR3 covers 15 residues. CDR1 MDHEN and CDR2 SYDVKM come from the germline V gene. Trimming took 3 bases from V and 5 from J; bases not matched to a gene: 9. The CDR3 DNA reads TGTGCCAGCAGTTTGCGTTGGACAGGAGCTTATGGCTACACCTTC. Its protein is CASSLRWTGAYGYTF.

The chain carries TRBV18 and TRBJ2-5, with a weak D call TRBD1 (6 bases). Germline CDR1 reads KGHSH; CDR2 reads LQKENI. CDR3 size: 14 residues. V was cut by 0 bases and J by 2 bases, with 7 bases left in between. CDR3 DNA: TGTGCCAGCTCACCACCCGGACAGCAAGAGACCCAGTACTTC. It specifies CASSPPGQQETQYF. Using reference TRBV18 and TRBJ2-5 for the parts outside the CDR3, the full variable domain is NAGVMQNPRHLVRRRGQEARLRCSPMKGHSHVYWYRQLPEEGLKFMVYLQKENIIDESGMPKERFSAEFPKEGPSILRIQQVVRGDSAAYFCASSPPGQQETQYFGPGTRLLVL.

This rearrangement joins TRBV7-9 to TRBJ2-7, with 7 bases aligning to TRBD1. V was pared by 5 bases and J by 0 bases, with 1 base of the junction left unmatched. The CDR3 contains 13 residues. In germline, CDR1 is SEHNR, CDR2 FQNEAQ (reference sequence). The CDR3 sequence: CASSHRGSYEQYF. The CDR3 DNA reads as TGTGCCAGCAGCCACAGGGGCTCCTACGAGCAGTACTTC.

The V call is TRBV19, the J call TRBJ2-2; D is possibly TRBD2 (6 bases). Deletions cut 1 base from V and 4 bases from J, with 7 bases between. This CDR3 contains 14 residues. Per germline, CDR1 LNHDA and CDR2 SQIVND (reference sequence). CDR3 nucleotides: TGTGCCAGTAGTATAGCGGGGGTCACCGGGGAGCTGTTTTTT. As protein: CASSIAGVTGELFF.

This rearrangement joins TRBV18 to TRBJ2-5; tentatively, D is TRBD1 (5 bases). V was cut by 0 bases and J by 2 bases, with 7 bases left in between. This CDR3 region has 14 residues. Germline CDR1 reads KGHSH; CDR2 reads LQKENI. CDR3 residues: CASSPPTEQETQYF. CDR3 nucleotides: TGTGCCAGCTCACCACCGACAGAACAAGAGACCCAGTACTTC.

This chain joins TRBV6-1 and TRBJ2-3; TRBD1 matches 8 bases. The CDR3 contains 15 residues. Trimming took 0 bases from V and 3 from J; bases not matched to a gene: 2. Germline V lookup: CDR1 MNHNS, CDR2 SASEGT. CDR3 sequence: CASSEAGQDTDTQYF. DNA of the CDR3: TGTGCCAGCAGTGAAGCGGGACAGGATACAGATACGCAGTATTTT.

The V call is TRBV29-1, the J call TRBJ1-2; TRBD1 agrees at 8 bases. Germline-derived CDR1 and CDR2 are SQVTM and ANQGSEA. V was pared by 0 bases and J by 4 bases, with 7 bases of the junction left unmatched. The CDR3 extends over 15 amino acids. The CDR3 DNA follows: TGCAGCGTTGAAGATCCGCAGGGGGCTAGCTATGGCTACACCTTC. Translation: CSVEDPQGASYGYTF.

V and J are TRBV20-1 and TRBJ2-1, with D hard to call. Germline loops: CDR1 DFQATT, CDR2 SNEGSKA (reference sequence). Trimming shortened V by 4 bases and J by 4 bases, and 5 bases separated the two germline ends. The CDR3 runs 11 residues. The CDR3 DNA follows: TGCAGTGCTATCCTGTACAATGAGCAGTTCTTC. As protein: CSAILYNEQFF.

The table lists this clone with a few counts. DNA for the CDR3: TGTGCCAGCAGCCAAGTCTCCAACACTGAAGCTTTCTTT. It yields the protein CASSQVSNTEAFF. The rearrangement uses TRBV3-1 (or the pseudogene TRBV3-2) and TRBJ1-1; D gene uncertain. The germline V gene has CDR1 LGHDT and CDR2 YNNKEL (reference sequence). V dropped 1 base and J dropped 2 bases, with 5 bases sitting between them. The length of the CDR3 is 13 residues.

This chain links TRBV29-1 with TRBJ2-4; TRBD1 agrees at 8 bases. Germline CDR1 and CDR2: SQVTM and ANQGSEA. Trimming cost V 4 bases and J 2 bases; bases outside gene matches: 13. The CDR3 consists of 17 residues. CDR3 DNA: TGCAGCGTTGCCAAGGGGACAGGAGGTATGACCAAAAACATTCAGTACTTC. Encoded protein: CSVAKGTGGMTKNIQYF.

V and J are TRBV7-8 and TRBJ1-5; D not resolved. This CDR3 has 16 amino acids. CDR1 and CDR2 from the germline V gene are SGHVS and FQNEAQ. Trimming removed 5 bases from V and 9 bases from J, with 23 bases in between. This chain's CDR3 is CASSLDGRREGRPQHF. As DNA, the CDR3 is TGTGCCAGCAGCCTTGACGGACGGCGGGAGGGTCGGCCCCAGCATTTT.

CDR3 bases: TGTGCCAGCAGCCCTGATGGCGGGCAAGAGACCCAGTACTTC. Encoded protein: CASSPDGGQETQYF. The chain couples TRBV5-5 to TRBJ2-5; a weak D match, TRBD2 (5 bases). Trimming left V 4 bases short and J 2 bases short, with 12 bases between. This CDR3 contains 14 residues. The germline V gene has CDR1 SGHKS and CDR2 YYEKEE (reference sequence).

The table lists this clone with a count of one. The CDR3, as DNA: TGTGCCAGCAGCGTAGGCGGCTGGATTACAGATACGCAGTATTTT. Its protein is CASSVGGWITDTQYF. The V call is TRBV9, the J call TRBJ2-3; D gene unclear. The germline V gene encodes CDR1 SGDLS and CDR2 YYNGEE. The CDR3 sequence is 15 residues long. Deletions cut 0 bases from V and 3 bases from J, with 11 bases between.

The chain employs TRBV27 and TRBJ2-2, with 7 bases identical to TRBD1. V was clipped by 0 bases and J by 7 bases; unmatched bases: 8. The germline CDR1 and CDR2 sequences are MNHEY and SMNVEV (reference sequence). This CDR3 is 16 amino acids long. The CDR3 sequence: CASSLSATGLGGELFF. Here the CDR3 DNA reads TGTGCCAGCAGTTTATCCGCGACAGGGCTCGGCGGGGAGCTGTTTTTT.

CDR3 nucleotides: TGTGCCAGCAGTGAGGGGCAGGGGGCAGGTGGAAACACCATATATTTT. Protein: CASSEGQGAGGNTIYF. The chain joins TRBV2 to TRBJ1-3; 8 bases match TRBD1. With 3 bases clipped from V and 3 bases from J, the junction kept 7 bases outside the gene matches. CDR1 and CDR2 (germline): SNHLY, FYNNEI. The CDR3 spans 16 residues.

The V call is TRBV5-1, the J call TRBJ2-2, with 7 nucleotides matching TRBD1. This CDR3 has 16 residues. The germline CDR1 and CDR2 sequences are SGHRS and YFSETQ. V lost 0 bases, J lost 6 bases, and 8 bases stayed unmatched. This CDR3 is CASSLVYDRVSGELFF. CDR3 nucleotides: TGCGCCAGCAGCTTGGTTTACGACAGGGTCTCCGGGGAGCTGTTTTTT.